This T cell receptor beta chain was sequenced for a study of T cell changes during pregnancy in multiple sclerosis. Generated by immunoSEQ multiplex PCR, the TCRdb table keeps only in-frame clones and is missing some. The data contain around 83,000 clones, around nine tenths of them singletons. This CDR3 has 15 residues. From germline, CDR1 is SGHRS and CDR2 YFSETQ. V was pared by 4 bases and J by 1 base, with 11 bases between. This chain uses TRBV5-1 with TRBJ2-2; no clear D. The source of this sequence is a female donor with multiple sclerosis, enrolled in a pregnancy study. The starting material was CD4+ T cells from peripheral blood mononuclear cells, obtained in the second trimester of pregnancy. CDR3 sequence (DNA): TGCGCCAGCAGCCGTACCGCAGGGAACACCGGGGAGCTGTTTTTT. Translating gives CASSRTAGNTGELFF.